This T cell receptor beta chain was identified in a study of cytomegalovirus exposure and HLA in healthy donors. Study-wide points: Productive status was seen about 90% or about 30% of the time for most TCR beta V segments in an earlier analysis. In most subjects, TCR beta sequences reportedly gave accurate predictions of HLA-A and HLA-B alleles.

Primers: 60 Vbeta forward and 13 Jbeta reverse. The method was immunoSEQ multiplex PCR; TCRdb's version includes in-frame clones alone and lacks a portion of them. The table lists about 130,000 clones, 70% to 80% of them singletons. The CDR3 length is 13 residues. The germline V gene encodes CDR1 LNHDA and CDR2 SQIVND (reference sequence). Details on this clone: The antigen is undetermined.

The donors were healthy bone marrow donors. The material sequenced was PBMCs. This sequence joins TRBV19 and TRBJ2-5; weak D call: TRBD1 (6 bases). Matching the DNA end better, TRBJ2-7 makes the J call doubtful. This TCR came from a man aged 45-65 years in good health and CMV-seronegative. The CDR3 DNA follows: TGTGCCAGTAATGAGGGGGTCGGGTACGAGCAGTACTTC. Translating it yields CASNEGVGYEQYF.